This TCR beta chain was profiled in a study of blood T cells in healthy people across ages. About the study: Per two T cells, template switching captured roughly one barcoded beta molecule.

It was with a sample-barcoded 5' primer and a J-beta primer mix that a second PCR of roughly 7 to 12 cycles was run. Each CDR3 protein gets one entry after TCRdb re-called the 5' RACE reads with MiXCR. This sample has roughly 1.6 million distinct CDR3 sequences, with approximately 32% found just once. The CDR3 consists of 14 residues. Germline V gives CDR1 SGHRS, CDR2 YFSETQ. V shed 5 bases and J shed 2 bases, with 12 bases lying between them. This clonotype was found a few times. The clonotype originates from a woman between 25 and 40 years old in good health. The rearrangement links TRBV5-1 to TRBJ2-3; D is tentatively TRBD1 or TRBD2 (6 bases each). Sample: blood. The CDR3 region has the DNA TGCGCCAGCAGTAAGGGGGGCTCCACAGATACGCAGTATTTT. It codes for CASSKGGSTDTQYF. The full variable domain, completed using reference TRBV5-1 and TRBJ2-3, is KAGVTQTPRYLIKTRGQQVTLSCSPISGHRSVSWYQQTPGQGLQFLFEYFSETQRNKGNFPGRFSGRQFSNSRSEMNVSTLELGDSALYLCASSKGGSTDTQYFGPGTRLTVL.